The clone carrying this T cell receptor beta chain was seen many times. Its matching antigen is unknown. The data originate from a study of response to subunit inactivated influenza vaccine. V was clipped by 3 bases and J by 6 bases, with 14 bases between them. CDR3 length: 15 residues. Germline V lookup: CDR1 SGHVS, CDR2 FQNEAQ. TCRdb re-called the RT-PCR reads with MiXCR, one entry per CDR3 protein. The repertoire holds 490,000 or so distinct CDR3 sequences, with 7.6% as singletons. Study-level results: New T cells are recruited in small numbers by each seasonal influenza vaccination, according to the authors' suggestion.

The clonotype originates from a man between 50 and 69 years old who received an inactivated influenza vaccine. The V gene is TRBV7-8, the J gene TRBJ2-2, with a possible D match to TRBD2 (5 bases). Material: PBMCs from blood, obtained around 25 months after vaccination. The CDR3 loop is CASSFWAMGAGELFF. The CDR3 nucleotides read TGTGCCAGCAGCTTTTGGGCCATGGGAGCCGGGGAGCTGTTTTTT.